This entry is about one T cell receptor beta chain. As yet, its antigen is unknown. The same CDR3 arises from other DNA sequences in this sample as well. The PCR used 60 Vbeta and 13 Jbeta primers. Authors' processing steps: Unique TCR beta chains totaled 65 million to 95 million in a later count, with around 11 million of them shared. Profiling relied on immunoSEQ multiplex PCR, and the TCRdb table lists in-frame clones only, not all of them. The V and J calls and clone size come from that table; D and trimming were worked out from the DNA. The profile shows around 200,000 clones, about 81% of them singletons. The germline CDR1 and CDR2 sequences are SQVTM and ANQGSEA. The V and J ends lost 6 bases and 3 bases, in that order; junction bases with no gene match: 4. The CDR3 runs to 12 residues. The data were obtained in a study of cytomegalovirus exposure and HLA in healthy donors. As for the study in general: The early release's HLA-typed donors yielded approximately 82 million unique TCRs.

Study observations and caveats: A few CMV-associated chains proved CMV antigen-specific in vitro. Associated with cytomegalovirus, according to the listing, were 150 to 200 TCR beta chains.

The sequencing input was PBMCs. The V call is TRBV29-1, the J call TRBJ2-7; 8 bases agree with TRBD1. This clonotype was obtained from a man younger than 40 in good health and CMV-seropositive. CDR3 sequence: CSVGQGNYEQYF. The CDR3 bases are TGCAGCGTCGGACAGGGAAACTACGAGCAGTACTTC.